Listed below are T cell receptor beta chains from one sample, sequenced in a study of post-analysis software for immune sequencing data. TCRdb fed the PCR reads into MiXCR, producing one record per CDR3 protein. The repertoire holds more than 450,000 distinct CDR3 sequences, with roughly 40% as singletons. Sequencing was carried out using blood. The receptors shown here come from a girl aged 10 to 17 with multiple sclerosis. CDR3s include the opening cysteine and the closing phenylalanine or tryptophan. The D gene is left open where the match is weak. Size is stated for part of the rows, as once, few or many counts, or as a class when the clone is expanded.

V gene	D gene	J gene	clone size	CDR3 DNA	CDR3 protein
TRBV10-3	TRBD1	TRBJ1-2	NA	TGTGCCATCAGTGGCCGACAGGGCCCTAACTATGGCTACACCTTC	CAISGRQGPNYGYTF
TRBV4-2	NA	TRBJ2-3	NA	TGTGCCAGCAGCCGAGGCCCCTGGGGTTCTAGCGCAGATACGCAGTATTTT	CASSRGPWGSSADTQYF
TRBV6-5	TRBD2	TRBJ2-7	NA	TGTGCCAGCAGTTACGGCCCGAGCGGGAGGAGCTACGAGCAGTACTTC	CASSYGPSGRSYEQYF
TRBV12-3/TRBV12-4	NA	TRBJ2-3	NA	TGTGCCAGCAGTTTATGGAGCACAGATACGCAGTATTTT	CASSLWSTDTQYF
TRBV5-5	TRBD2	TRBJ2-7	NA	TGTGCCAGCAGCTCGCGACTAGCGCAAAACTACGAGCAGTACTTC	CASSSRLAQNYEQYF
TRBV27	NA	TRBJ2-2	NA	TGTGCCAGCAGTCGACAGGCGGTGAACACCGGGGAGCTGTTTTTT	CASSRQAVNTGELFF
TRBV7-9	TRBD1	TRBJ1-4	few	TGTGCCAGCAGCCCCGGGACAGGGCATGAAAAACTGTTTTTT	CASSPGTGHEKLFF
TRBV7-2	NA	TRBJ2-1	NA	TGTGCCAGCAGCTTGGGCGCTACCTCCTACAATGAGCAGTTCTTC	CASSLGATSYNEQFF
TRBV3-1	NA	TRBJ2-1	NA	TGTGCCAGCAGCCAAGTGACGGGCTCCTACAATGAGCAGTTCTTC	CASSQVTGSYNEQFF
TRBV18	NA	TRBJ2-5	NA	TGTGCCAGCTCAACCCTCTTGGAGACCCAGTACTTC	CASSTLLETQYF
TRBV20-1	NA	TRBJ2-7	few	TGCAGTGCTAGCACCACAGTAATGGGCGAGCAGTACTTC	CSASTTVMGEQYF
TRBV5-1	NA	TRBJ1-1	NA	TGCGCCAGCAGCTCATGGGGACTCCAAGCTAACACTGAAGCTTTCTTT	CASSSWGLQANTEAFF
TRBV10-3	NA	TRBJ1-5	few	TGTGCCATCAGTGACCGCAGCAATCAGCCCCAGCATTTT	CAISDRSNQPQHF
TRBV6-5	TRBD2	TRBJ2-3	NA	TGTGCCAGCAGTTACCCGACCGGGGCTAGCGGGAGTCCAGATACGCAGTATTTT	CASSYPTGASGSPDTQYF
TRBV4-1	NA	TRBJ2-5	once	TGCGCCAGCAGCCAAGAAAGGTACCTGAACCAAGAGACCCAGTACTTC	CASSQERYLNQETQYF
TRBV7-9	TRBD1	TRBJ2-7	NA	TGTGCCAGCAGCTCGCATCACAGGGGAAGGGGCTCCTACGAGCAGTACTTC	CASSSHHRGRGSYEQYF
TRBV28	NA	TRBJ1-1	few	TGTGCCAGCAGTTTAGTGGACCACACTGAAGCTTTCTTT	CASSLVDHTEAFF
TRBV9	NA	TRBJ2-2	NA	TGTGCCAGCAGCCCCCGAAACACCGGGGAGCTGTTTTTT	CASSPRNTGELFF
TRBV18	NA	TRBJ1-5	NA	TGTGCCAGCTCACAGTCAGAAAATCAGCCCCAGCATTTT	CASSQSENQPQHF
TRBV12-3/TRBV12-4	NA	TRBJ1-6	few	TGTGCTAGCAGTTTGGGGCTCGCATTAAATTCACCCCTCCACTTT	CASSLGLALNSPLHF
TRBV12-3/TRBV12-4	TRBD2	TRBJ2-1	few	TGTGCCAGCAGCCGACTAGCGGGAGCATACAATGAGCAGTTCTTC	CASSRLAGAYNEQFF
TRBV29-1	NA	TRBJ2-5	NA	TGCAGCGTTGAGGTTGGTCGGGAGATAGAGACCCAGTACTTC	CSVEVGREIETQYF
TRBV29-1	NA	TRBJ1-2	many	TGCAGCGTTTCAAGGGGGAACAATGGCTACACCTTC	CSVSRGNNGYTF
TRBV14	NA	TRBJ2-1	NA	TGTGCCAGCAGCCCTACCCGGAGAGCCTACAATGAGCAGTTCTTC	CASSPTRRAYNEQFF
TRBV12-3/TRBV12-4	NA	TRBJ2-1	NA	TGTGCCAGCAGTGCCCTGGGGACCTCCGGCCACAATGAGCAGTTCTTC	CASSALGTSGHNEQFF